This T cell receptor beta chain was found in a study of shared clonotypes between healthy human individuals (TCRdb year 2020). Turning to the overall study: The cohort included a few men and two women between 18 and 49 years of age. For each donor, three plates each were used for CD4 naive and CD4 memory, two plates were used for CD8 naive, and one plate was used for CD8 memory. Different laboratories and diverse techniques were used to prepare libraries and sequence TCR repertoires, to increase sequencing depth and limit assay-specific biases. Per donor, leukapheresis produced somewhere between about 0.9 and 9.5 billion PBMCs. Blood TCR repertoires of about five healthy adults were deeply sequenced to estimate repertoire size and the extent of clonotype sharing between individuals. General findings and caveats noted by the study authors: The small number of donors limited the genetic and exposure-history diversity represented. Naive subsets generally had larger estimated clonotype richness than memory subsets did. Pairwise subsampling led to the expectation that sequencing depth would affect the degree of clonotype sharing among donors. Sampling was restricted to blood, and TCR repertoires in tissues likely differ from the TCR repertoires found in blood. Higher generation probabilities were observed for clonotypes shared by all four sorted-subset donors than for non-shared clonotypes. About 4.5% of naive CD4, 3.5% of naive CD8, about 2.5% of memory CD4, and more than 0.35% of memory CD8 clonotypes were shared across several donors. Rarefaction of sorted-subset datasets indicated incomplete sequencing despite the large sequencing depth.

Using the deep immunoSEQ assay, TCR CDR3 regions were amplified from genomic DNA by multiplex PCR. Extracted genomic DNA from each cell subset was distributed evenly across all wells of several immunoSEQ 96-well plates, and each plate was treated as a replicate. Each replicate PCR for sorted subsets received about 210 ng genomic DNA, equal to about 30,000 T cell genomes. The purified libraries were quantified using a Qubit 3.0 fluorometer, sized with a Bioanalyzer 2100, and then quantified again using the KAPA Library Quantification kit. Every immunoSEQ 96-well plate was sequenced on a separate single-read 150-cycle Illumina NextSeq 550 flow cell. The paper's processing steps were these. Because only junctional sequences without quality scores were contained in the immunoSEQ output, filtering matching that applied to full-length reads could not be performed. Sequences were annotated with PyIR, a Python wrapper for IgBLAST v1.9, using IMGT germline references to assign V/J genes and CDR3. Any read was removed if the V/J assignment was weak (E-value above 1e-6), the CDR3 was missing, or the read contained stop codons, out-of-frame junctions, or ambiguous translated residues. A V3J clonotype was defined by an identical inferred V gene, J gene, and CDR3 amino acid sequence. Percentage overlap between repertoires was calculated by dividing the number of shared unique clonotypes by the size of the smaller repertoire. Richness of each repertoire was evaluated using RTK rarefaction, the Chao1 estimator, and Recon v2.1 estimates of unobserved clonotypes. Generation probabilities were computed with OLGA for all TCRbeta clonotypes obtained by the gDNA method from several donors. TCRdb mirrors the immuneACCESS table, restricted to in-frame sequences. Some clones are absent from its copies; in checked studies, under half trace to an unresolved V gene, and the reason for the others is unknown. The DNA gave D and trimming, while V, J and clone size come from that table. This sample gives under 1 million clones in total; 80% to 95% of them show up just once. The top ten hold about 24% of the sample.

CD8 naive samples consisted of CD45RO-negative cells that were positively selected for CCR7, yielding a CD45RA+CCR7+ population without TemRA cells. The donors were healthy, HIV-negative adults who had no recently reported acute infections or vaccinations. All donors were Caucasian adults living in Nashville, Tennessee, USA. Blood was collected by leukapheresis, and PBMCs were isolated by Ficoll-Histopaque density gradient centrifugation and then cryopreserved in liquid nitrogen vapor phase. Purity and quantity of every magnetically sorted T cell population were checked by analytical flow cytometry. Each sorted fraction had its genomic DNA isolated and then quantified by UV absorbance on a Nanodrop 2000c. CDR1 and CDR2 are drawn from the germline V gene (reference sequence): LNHDA, SQIVND. Between the V and J ends, shortened by 6 bases and 2 bases respectively, the junction contains 14 bases. The CDR3 starts with the cysteine, ends with the phenylalanine, and has 14 residues. The DNA shown is the 42-base CDR3, in frame from base 1.

This clone was observed a handful of times. The specificity of this receptor is unknown. No much larger clonotype is one base removed from it; base qualities were not supplied. Sequenced material: naive CD8+ T cells sorted from blood. The sample's cell subset or site, from its label and the paper: CD45RA+CCR7+. Here the chain combines TRBV19 and TRBJ2-7; there is no confident call for the D gene. The sequence came from a man between 25 and 39 years old in good health. The CDR3 in this case is CASSPRAVAYEQYF. The DNA reads TGTGCCAGTAGCCCCCGGGCAGTAGCCTACGAGCAGTACTTC.